The entry below describes one TCR beta chain. Its target is not known. Samples spanned pretreatment and treatment, with 1 to 8 time points per patient. The data belong to a study of PD-L1 blockade in urothelial cancer. Study in general: Atezolizumab, begun by patients in about 2014, was given at 1,200 mg intravenously every 3 weeks. General study findings and limits: Tumor-linked clones in blood grew more by 3 weeks in durable-benefit patients.

Added to each PCR by spiking were synthetic TCR analog templates. This table comes from immunoSEQ multiplex PCR, and its TCRdb copy is limited to in-frame clones, with some not included. The sample carries 100,000 or so clones, about 90% recorded once. The material sequenced was PBMCs, taken around atezolizumab (anti-PD-L1) treatment. This TCR derives from a woman aged 80 or older with urothelial cancer.

The CDR3 nucleotides are TGTGCCAGCGGGACTAGCGGTCCTTACAATGAGCAGTTCTTC. Protein sequence: CASGTSGPYNEQFF. The rearrangement uses TRBV27 and TRBJ2-1; 11 bases line up with TRBD2. This CDR3 is built from 14 residues. Germline CDR1 is MNHEY and CDR2 is SMNVEV (reference sequence). Losses at the gene ends were 8 bases for V and 4 bases for J; bases not matched to a gene: 4.